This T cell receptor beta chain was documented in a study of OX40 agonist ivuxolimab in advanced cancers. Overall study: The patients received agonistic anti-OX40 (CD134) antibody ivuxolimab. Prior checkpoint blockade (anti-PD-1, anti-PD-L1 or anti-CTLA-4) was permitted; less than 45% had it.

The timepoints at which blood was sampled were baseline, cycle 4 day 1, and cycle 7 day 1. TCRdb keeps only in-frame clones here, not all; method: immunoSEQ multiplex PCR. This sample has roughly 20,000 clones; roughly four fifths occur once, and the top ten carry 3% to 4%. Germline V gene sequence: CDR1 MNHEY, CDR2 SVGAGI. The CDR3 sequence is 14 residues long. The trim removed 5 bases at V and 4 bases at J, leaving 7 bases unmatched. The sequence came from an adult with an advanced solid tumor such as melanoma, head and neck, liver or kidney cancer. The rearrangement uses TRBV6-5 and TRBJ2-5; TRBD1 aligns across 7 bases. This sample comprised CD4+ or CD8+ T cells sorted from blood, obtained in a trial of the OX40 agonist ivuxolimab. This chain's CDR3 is CASSVDRTGETQYF. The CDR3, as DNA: TGTGCCAGCAGTGTGGACAGGACTGGAGAGACCCAGTACTTC.